The clone carrying this T cell receptor beta chain came up many times. Antigen specificity is unknown. The read finishes 3 residues shy of the CDR3 end, and the germline J gene is used to complete it. Equal genomic DNA amounts from CVID and control samples were sequenced. TCRdb keeps only in-frame clones here, not all; method: immunoSEQ multiplex PCR. Singletons are absent from the sample, which has 40,000 or so clones. The source of the sample is a study of T cell clonality in common variable immunodeficiency. Study outcomes and limitations: In common variable immunodeficiency, TCR beta chains reportedly carried fewer deletions and N-nucleotide insertions.

Most patients and controls had Caucasian heritage. V lost 3 bases to trimming and J lost 4 bases, with 9 bases between them. This CDR3 contains 13 residues. In germline, CDR1 is KGHSH, CDR2 LQKENI. This sequence originates from a human donor with common variable immunodeficiency. Specimen: peripheral blood mononuclear cells. The rearrangement joins TRBV18 to TRBJ1-2; tentatively, D is TRBD1 (5 bases). The CDR3 protein is CASSPDSLYGYTF. The part of the CDR3 DNA that was read is TGTGCCAGCTCACCCGACAGCCTCTATGGC.